This T cell receptor beta chain stems from a study of shared clonotypes between healthy human individuals. CDR3 length: 16 amino acids. V lost 5 bases and J 0 bases, leaving 11 bases between the germline ends. Germline V lookup: CDR1 SGHVS, CDR2 FQNEAQ. TCRdb's copy holds only in-frame clones and misses some; the assay was immunoSEQ multiplex PCR. The data hold 2.3 million or so clones, with roughly 93% observed a single time. Negatively enriched CD4+ T cells were divided by CD45RA into naive and memory. The chain combines TRBV7-8 with TRBJ2-6, with unresolved D. The sequencing input was naive CD4+ T cells from PBMCs. Subset indicated: CD45RA+ positively selected. The TCR comes from a man aged 18 to 30 in good health. Some clones in this sample may be carry-over from other donors' samples. CDR3 DNA sequence: TGTGCCAGCAGCAGAGGACGGTTCTCTGGGGCCAACGTCCTGACTTTC. It specifies CASSRGRFSGANVLTF.